This entry lists 26 T cell receptor beta chains sequenced from one sample in a study of radiotherapy plus CTLA-4 blockade in lung cancer. Profiled with immunoSEQ multiplex PCR; TCRdb holds only in-frame clones, not every one. The profile shows about 24,000 clones, 71% of them singletons. The source material was peripheral blood, sampled from a patient treated with radiotherapy plus ipilimumab. The receptors derive from a human donor with non-small cell lung cancer whose response to radiotherapy plus ipilimumab could not be evaluated.

The chain combines TRBV6-5 with TRBJ1-1; possibly TRBD1 for D (5 bases). There are 15 residues in the CDR3. Trimming removed 0 bases at V and 0 bases at J, with 8 bases between. Germline V gene data show CDR1 as MNHEY and CDR2 as SVGAGI. For the CDR3, the DNA is TGTGCCAGCAGTTACTCCAGGACATTGAACACTGAAGCTTTCTTT. Translated, it gives CASSYSRTLNTEAFF.

This chain joins TRBV7-2 and TRBJ2-1, with TRBD2 identical over 7 bases. CDR1 and CDR2 from the germline V gene are SGHTA and FQGNSA. The CDR3 covers 15 residues. V was clipped by 1 base and J by 6 bases; unmatched bases: 6. Written as DNA, the CDR3 is TGTGCCAGCAGCTTAGGGGGAGGGGAAAGCAATGAGCAGTTCTTC. Amino acid sequence: CASSLGGGESNEQFF.

This clone was recorded a few times. This chain links TRBV19 with TRBJ1-4; D is undetermined. The length of the CDR3 is 15 residues. The V gene lost 4 bases and the J gene lost 8 bases, with 17 bases spanning the gap. Germline V lookup: CDR1 LNHDA, CDR2 SQIVND (reference sequence). For the CDR3, the DNA is TGTGCCAGTAGTACTATTCTCCGGGGAAGAGAAAAACTGTTTTTT. This sequence encodes CASSTILRGREKLFF.

The V gene is TRBV11-3, the J gene TRBJ1-3; D might be TRBD1 (6 bases). Germline CDR1 SGHNT, CDR2 YENEEA. The CDR3 has 17 amino acids. V was trimmed by 1 base and J by 0 bases, leaving 13 bases between them. CDR3 sequence (DNA): TGTGCCAGCAGCTTAGGAGACAGGCCCTTCTCTGGAAACACCATATATTTT. Its translation: CASSLGDRPFSGNTIYF.

The CDR3 reads CASSDRVGKLFF. In nucleotides, the CDR3 is TGTGCCAGCTCGGACAGGGTCGGAAAACTGTTTTTT. The chain joins TRBV6-1 to TRBJ1-4; TRBD1 agrees at 8 bases. The CDR3 runs to 12 residues. Germline V lookup: CDR1 MNHNS, CDR2 SASEGT. V dropped 8 bases and J dropped 10; count of bases not matched to a gene: 6.

The chain couples TRBV2 to TRBJ1-2, with D tentatively TRBD1 (6 bases). Trimming pared 6 bases from V and 5 bases from J, leaving 10 bases between. This CDR3 contains 12 residues. Per germline, CDR1 SNHLY and CDR2 FYNNEI. CDR3 coding DNA: TGTGCCAGCAGCCCAGGGGAATATGGCTACACCTTC. The encoded protein is CASSPGEYGYTF.

This rearrangement joins TRBV5-1 to TRBJ2-6; possibly TRBD1 for D (5 bases). CDR3 size: 16 residues. CDR1 is SGHRS and CDR2 is YFSETQ in the germline V gene. V lost 3 bases and J 4 bases, leaving 14 bases between the germline ends. The CDR3 region has the DNA TGCGCCAGCAGCTATGAAGGGGTTTTGGGGGCCAACGTCCTGACTTTC. This encodes CASSYEGVLGANVLTF.

This clone was detected a few times. This chain joins TRBV6-6 and TRBJ2-7, with 8 bases that match TRBD2. This CDR3 spans 15 amino acids. V shed 2 bases, J shed 4 bases, and the junction held 7 bases outside the gene matches. From germline, CDR1 is MNHNY and CDR2 SVGAGI (reference sequence). CDR3 DNA: TGTGCCAGCAGTTACGCAAGCGGGAGCGGGTACGAGCAGTACTTC. Translated: CASSYASGSGYEQYF.

CDR3 sequence: CASSIASGQGGEKLFF. The CDR3 region has the DNA TGTGCCAGTAGTATTGCTTCGGGACAGGGGGGTGAAAAACTGTTTTTT. V gene TRBV19 combines with J gene TRBJ1-4; 11 bases are a match to TRBD1. The CDR3 runs to 16 residues. Unmatched junction bases numbered 7, after V lost 3 bases and J lost 7 bases. Germline CDR1 LNHDA, CDR2 SQIVND (reference sequence).

V is TRBV2 and J is TRBJ1-3, with D possibly matching TRBD1 (5 bases). This CDR3 region has 12 residues. Germline CDR1 is SNHLY and CDR2 is FYNNEI. Trimming took off 9 bases at V and 2 bases at J, with 8 bases between the two ends. In nucleotides, the CDR3 is TGTGCCAGGCGGGACGCTGGAAACACCATATATTTT. Translation gives CARRDAGNTIYF. Full variable domain (outside the CDR3, taken from reference TRBV2 and TRBJ1-3): EPEVTQTPSHQVTQMGQEVILRCVPISNHLYFYWYRQILGQKVEFLVSFYNNEISEKSEIFDDQFSVERPDGSNFTLKIRSTKLEDSAMYFCARRDAGNTIYFGEGSWLTVV.

The J gene is TRBJ2-7, the V gene TRBV6-1, with D maybe TRBD2 (6 bases). The germline V gene has CDR1 MNHNS and CDR2 SASEGT. V was shortened by 3 bases and J by 4 bases, with 19 bases between the two germline ends. This CDR3 has 16 amino acids. The DNA of the CDR3 is TGTGCCAGCAGTGATCGAAGACTAGTTTTGTCGTACGAGCAGTACTTC. The encoded protein is CASSDRRLVLSYEQYF.

The chain links TRBV12-5 to TRBJ2-3, with unresolved D. The V gene's germline CDR1 is LGHNT and CDR2 FRNRAP. This CDR3 is built from 13 residues. With 1 base removed from V and 2 bases from J, the gap between germline ends came to 4 bases. The CDR3, as DNA: TGTGCTAGTGGTTTGGCCTCCACAGATACGCAGTATTTT. Its protein product is CASGLASTDTQYF.

This clone was seen a single time. The J gene is TRBJ1-1, the V gene TRBV5-6, with D possibly being TRBD1 (6 bases). The V gene lost 2 bases and the J gene lost 1 base, with 9 bases spanning the gap. Germline CDR1 SGHDT, CDR2 YYEEEE. This CDR3 spans 14 amino acids. In nucleotides, the CDR3 is TGTGCCAGCAGCTTAATGGACAGGAACACTGAAGCTTTCTTT. Translating it yields CASSLMDRNTEAFF.

The chain carries TRBV4-1 and TRBJ1-2; D possibly corresponds to TRBD1 (5 bases). The CDR3 sequence is 18 residues long. Trimming left V 0 bases short and J 2 bases short, with 19 bases between. Per germline, CDR1 MGHRA and CDR2 YSYEKL. In DNA form, the CDR3 reads TGCGCCAGCAGCCAAGATCCCCCGTCGACAGCCTTCAACTATGGCTACACCTTC. It encodes CASSQDPPSTAFNYGYTF.

This clone was seen only a few times. The rearrangement links TRBV18 to TRBJ2-1; D is unresolved. Trimming stripped 6 bases from V and 3 bases from J, with 6 bases between. The CDR3 totals 12 residues. Looked up from germline, CDR1 is KGHSH and CDR2 is LQKENI. The DNA for the CDR3 is TGTGCCAGCTCTCCTTTCTACAATGAGCAGTTCTTC. It yields the protein CASSPFYNEQFF.

This chain connects TRBV5-4 to TRBJ2-7; 12 bases map to TRBD2. Germline V gives CDR1 SGHNT, CDR2 YYREEE (reference sequence). The CDR3 totals 14 residues. V dropped 3 bases and J dropped 6; count of bases not matched to a gene: 4. This CDR3 is CASSSTSGSPEQYF. As DNA, the CDR3 is TGTGCCAGCAGCTCGACTAGCGGGAGTCCCGAGCAGTACTTC.

The chain employs TRBV10-2 and TRBJ2-2, with 8 nucleotides matching TRBD1. Germline assignment: CDR1 WSHSY and CDR2 SAAADI. The CDR3 consists of 15 residues. The V gene end was trimmed by 0 bases and the J gene end by 7 bases; junction bases not matched to a gene: 4. The CDR3 DNA reads as TGCGCCAGCAGTGAGTCCCGGACAGGGATCGGGGAGCTGTTTTTT. It specifies CASSESRTGIGELFF.

This clone came up once. The genes are TRBV2 and TRBJ1-5, with D maybe TRBD1 (6 bases). The CDR3 is 15 amino acids. V was trimmed by 11 bases and J by 4 bases, leaving 21 bases between them. In germline, CDR1 is SNHLY, CDR2 FYNNEI. The CDR3 DNA sequence: TGTGCCTCCGACAGAGGCAGGGGCGTGAATCAGCCCCAGCATTTT. Translated: CASDRGRGVNQPQHF.

CDR3 sequence (DNA): TGTGCCAGCAGCTCAGGGGGCCGGGGCGCAGATACGCAGTATTTT. Protein: CASSSGGRGADTQYF. The rearrangement joins TRBV7-2 to TRBJ2-3; 8 bases align to TRBD1. CDR1 is SGHTA and CDR2 is FQGNSA in the germline V gene. With 4 bases clipped from V and 4 bases from J, the junction kept 7 bases outside the gene matches. The CDR3 sequence is 15 residues long.

The rearrangement uses TRBV27 and TRBJ2-7, with 10 bases matching TRBD2. Trimming removed 0 bases from V and 1 base from J; junction bases left unmatched: 12. The CDR3 contains 19 residues. Germline assignment: CDR1 MNHEY and CDR2 SMNVEV (reference sequence). CDR3 region: CASSLSGGLALKPSYEQYF. In DNA form, the CDR3 reads TGTGCCAGCAGTTTATCAGGGGGACTAGCGCTGAAACCTTCCTACGAGCAGTACTTC.

The chain couples TRBV5-5 to TRBJ1-4; unclear D gene. Germline loops: CDR1 SGHKS, CDR2 YYEKEE (reference sequence). The V end was cut by 0 bases, the J end by 8 bases, with 8 bases between. The CDR3 consists of 13 residues. The CDR3 sequence is CASSLGTTEKLFF. The CDR3 DNA follows: TGTGCCAGCAGCTTGGGGACTACCGAAAAACTGTTTTTT. The full variable domain, completed using reference TRBV5-5 and TRBJ1-4, is DAGVTQSPTHLIKTRGQQVTLRCSPISGHKSVSWYQQVLGQGPQFIFQYYEKEERGRGNFPDRFSARQFPNYSSELNVNALLLGDSALYLCASSLGTTEKLFFGSGTQLSVL.

V and J are TRBV11-2 and TRBJ2-7, with 8 nucleotides matching TRBD1. V dropped 1 base and J dropped 4; count of bases not matched to a gene: 9. Germline assignment: CDR1 SGHAT and CDR2 FQNNGV. The CDR3 runs to 16 residues. As DNA, the CDR3 is TGTGCCAGCAGCTTAGTGTCTCTAGGACAGGGTTACGAGCAGTACTTC. Amino acids: CASSLVSLGQGYEQYF.

This rearrangement joins TRBV27 to TRBJ2-7, with D perhaps TRBD2 (5 bases). The CDR3 is made up of 13 amino acids. Trimming cost V 5 bases and J 2 bases, with 10 bases left between them. CDR1 MNHEY and CDR2 SMNVEV come from the germline V gene (reference sequence). The CDR3 spells CASSPGVPYEQYF. CDR3 in DNA: TGTGCCAGCAGTCCCGGGGTACCCTACGAGCAGTACTTC.

The rearrangement joins TRBV5-4 to TRBJ1-1; 9 nucleotides match TRBD1. This CDR3 spans 16 amino acids. J was trimmed by 3 bases and V by 4 bases; bases with no gene match: 10. The germline V gene encodes CDR1 SGHNT and CDR2 YYREEE (reference sequence). The CDR3 DNA reads TGTGCCAGCAGCCCCGTCGGACAGGGGTGGGACACTGAAGCTTTCTTT. This codes for CASSPVGQGWDTEAFF.

This clone was seen only a few times. This chain uses TRBV5-1 with TRBJ2-3; D remains unclear. The germline gives CDR1 SGHRS, CDR2 YFSETQ. The CDR3 is 13 residues long. V lost 1 base and J lost 2, with 5 bases in between. The CDR3, as DNA: TGCGCCAGCAGCTTGTCAGTCACAGATACGCAGTATTTT. The encoded protein is CASSLSVTDTQYF.

V is TRBV5-1 and J is TRBJ2-5, with TRBD2 identical over 11 bases. The DNA end favors TRBJ2-7, so the J call may be wrong. The V gene's germline CDR1 is SGHRS and CDR2 YFSETQ. The CDR3 totals 15 residues. In DNA form, the CDR3 reads TGCGCCAGCAGCTTAGGGGGGACTAGCGGCTACGAGCAGTACTTC. Translation gives CASSLGGTSGYEQYF.